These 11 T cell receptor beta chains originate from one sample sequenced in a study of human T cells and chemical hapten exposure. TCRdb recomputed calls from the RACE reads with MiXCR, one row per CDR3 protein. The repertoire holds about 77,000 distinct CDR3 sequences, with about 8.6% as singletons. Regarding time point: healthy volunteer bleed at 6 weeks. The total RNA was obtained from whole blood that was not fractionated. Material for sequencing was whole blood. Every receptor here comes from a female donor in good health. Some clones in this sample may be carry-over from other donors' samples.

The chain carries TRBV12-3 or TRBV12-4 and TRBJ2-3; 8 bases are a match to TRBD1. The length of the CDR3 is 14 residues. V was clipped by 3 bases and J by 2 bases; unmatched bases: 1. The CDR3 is CASSLDRATDTQYF. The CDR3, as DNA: TGTGCCAGCAGTTTGGACAGGGCCACAGATACGCAGTATTTT.

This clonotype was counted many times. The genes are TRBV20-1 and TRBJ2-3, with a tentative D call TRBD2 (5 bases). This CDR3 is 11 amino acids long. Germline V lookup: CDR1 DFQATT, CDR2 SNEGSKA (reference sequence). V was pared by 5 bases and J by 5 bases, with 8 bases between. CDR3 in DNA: TGCAGTGCTGAGGGCAGAGATACGCAGTATTTT. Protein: CSAEGRDTQYF.

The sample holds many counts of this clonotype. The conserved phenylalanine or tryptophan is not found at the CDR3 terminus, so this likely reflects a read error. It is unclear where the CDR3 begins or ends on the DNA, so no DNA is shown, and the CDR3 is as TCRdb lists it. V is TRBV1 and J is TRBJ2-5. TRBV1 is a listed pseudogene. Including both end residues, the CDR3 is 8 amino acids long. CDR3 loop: CTSSQPKG.

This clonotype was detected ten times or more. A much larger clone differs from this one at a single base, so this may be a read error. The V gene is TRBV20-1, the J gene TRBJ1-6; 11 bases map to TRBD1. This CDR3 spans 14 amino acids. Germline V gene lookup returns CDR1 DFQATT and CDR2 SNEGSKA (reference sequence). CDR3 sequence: CSAPGQGDWSPLNF. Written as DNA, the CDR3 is TGCAGTGCCCCGGGACAGGGGGATTGGTCACCCCTCAACTTT.

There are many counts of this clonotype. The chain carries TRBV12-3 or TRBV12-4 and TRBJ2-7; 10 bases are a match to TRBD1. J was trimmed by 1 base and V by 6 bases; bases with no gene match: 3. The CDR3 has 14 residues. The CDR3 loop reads CASRGQGTSYEQYF. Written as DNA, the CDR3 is TGTGCCAGCAGGGGACAGGGGACTTCCTACGAGCAGTACTTC.

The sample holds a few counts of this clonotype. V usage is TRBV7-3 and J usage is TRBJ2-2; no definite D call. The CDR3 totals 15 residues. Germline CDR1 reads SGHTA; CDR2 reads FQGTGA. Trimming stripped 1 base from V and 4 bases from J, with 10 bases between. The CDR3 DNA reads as TGTGCCAGCAGCTTAATGGGCGTGAGCACCGGGGAGCTGTTTTTT. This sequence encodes CASSLMGVSTGELFF.

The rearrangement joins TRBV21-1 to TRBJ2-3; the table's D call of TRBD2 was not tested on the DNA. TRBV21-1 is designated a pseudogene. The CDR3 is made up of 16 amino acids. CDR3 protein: CASSKEEAGGRHTQYF. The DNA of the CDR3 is TGTGCCAGCAGCAAAGAGGAAGCGGGCGGACGTCATACGCAGTATTTT.

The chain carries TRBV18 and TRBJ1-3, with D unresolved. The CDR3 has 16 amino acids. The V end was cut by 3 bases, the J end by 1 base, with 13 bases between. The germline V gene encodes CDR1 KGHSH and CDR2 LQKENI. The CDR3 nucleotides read TGTGCCAGCTCACCCTATGGAGGAGGATCTGGAAACACCATATATTTT. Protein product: CASSPYGGGSGNTIYF.

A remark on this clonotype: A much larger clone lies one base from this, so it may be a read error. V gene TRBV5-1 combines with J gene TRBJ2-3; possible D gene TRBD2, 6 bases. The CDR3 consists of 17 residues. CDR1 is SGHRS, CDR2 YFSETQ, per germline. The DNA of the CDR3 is TGCGCCAGCAGCTTGTTTTCGGGACTGGAGAGCACAGATACGCGGTATTTT. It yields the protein CASSLFSGLESTDTRYF.

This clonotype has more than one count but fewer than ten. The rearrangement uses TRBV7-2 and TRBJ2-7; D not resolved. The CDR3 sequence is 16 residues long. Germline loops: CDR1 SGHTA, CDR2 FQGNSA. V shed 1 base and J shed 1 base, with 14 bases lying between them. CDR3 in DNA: TGTGCCAGCAGCTTAGGGTCAGGCTTTTGGTCCTACGAGCAGTACTTC. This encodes CASSLGSGFWSYEQYF.

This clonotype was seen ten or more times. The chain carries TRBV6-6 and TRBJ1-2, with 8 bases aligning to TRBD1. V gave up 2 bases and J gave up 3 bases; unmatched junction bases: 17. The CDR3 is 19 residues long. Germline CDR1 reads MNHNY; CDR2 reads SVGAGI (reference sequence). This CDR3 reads CASSYGLLPTGALHYGYTF. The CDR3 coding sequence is TGTGCCAGCAGTTACGGTCTGTTGCCGACAGGGGCGCTTCACTATGGCTACACCTTC.